This T cell receptor (beta chain) was found in a study of T-cell memory formation after mild COVID-19. The study, taken as a whole, reports: CD4+ contracting clones were mainly CM and EM; CD8+ ones, EMRA. Within pre-infection memory, some responding clones were found, suggesting cross-reactive memory joined.

As for this clonotype: The antigen remains undetermined.

Germline V lookup: CDR1 LNHDA, CDR2 SQIVND (reference sequence). The CDR3 contains 16 residues. V lost 3 bases and J lost 2, with 16 bases in between. 5'RACE primed from the constant segment yielded TCR alpha and TCR beta cDNA libraries bearing sample barcodes and UMIs. TCRdb independently ran MiXCR on the 5' RACE reads; one entry per CDR3 protein. Of over 500,000 distinct CDR3 sequences in the sample, 17% were seen once. This clonotype was obtained from an adult woman who had mild COVID-19 (a few samples of this study predate the infection). Cell type and time point are not known. The specimen sequenced was PBMCs or a T cell subset sorted from them (not recorded which). The genes are TRBV19 and TRBJ1-1, with D possibly being TRBD1 (6 bases). CDR3 DNA sequence: TGTGCCAGTAGTATCCGACAGGTGGGGAAAAACACTGAAGCTTTCTTT. Its protein is CASSIRQVGKNTEAFF.